This TCR beta chain is drawn from a study of blood T cell repertoires in COVID-19. Background on the study: Whether acute or convalescent, the COVID-19 samples came from the United States, Italy and Spain. Sample material is recorded as cDNA or gDNA derived from T cells, B-cell-depleted T cells, or PBMCs.

In the authors' methods: Amplification of reference gene primers provided the estimated nucleated cell counts. Sequenced by immunoSEQ multiplex PCR; TCRdb stores in-frame clones only, minus some. V, J and clone size are taken as reported in that table, and D and trimming were inferred from the DNA itself. The table includes over 120,000 clones, 80% detected once. Per the germline V gene, CDR1 is MGHRA and CDR2 is YSYEKL. The CDR3 has 16 amino acids. Trimming stripped 3 bases from V and 1 base from J, with 16 bases between. The sequence came from a man between 65 and 85 years old who had recovered from COVID-19. The sequencing input was peripheral blood. The chain recombines TRBV4-1 with TRBJ2-7, with D possibly TRBD1 on 7 matching bases. The CDR3 sequence is CASSHAPTGTSYEQYF. The CDR3 DNA follows: TGCGCCAGCAGCCACGCTCCGACAGGGACTTCCTACGAGCAGTACTTC.